The entry below describes one T cell receptor (beta chain). This clonotype was detected ten times or more. It has no known antigen specificity. Base quality data are lacking; no much larger clone is found one base away. This specimen belongs to a study of CD8+CD57+ T cells in acquired aplastic anemia (dated by TCRdb to the late 2010s). Regarding the complete study: Extracted DNA from sorted CD4+ and CD8+ cells averaged about 3.4 ug, ranging from roughly 0.17 to 27.4 ug. CD8+CD57+ expansion was defined as a frequency above the mean frequency observed in healthy subjects. Paper-wide results and their limitations: No significant difference in CD8+ Simpson's diversity was found between patients and healthy controls (P=0.060). Approximately 27 CD8+ CDR3 sequences were found in both patients and controls but appeared to be highly expressed in patients and within the immunodominant clones of the patients.

The patients picked for sequencing were ones in whom flow cytometry had shown an expansion of CD8+CD57+ cells. Severe acquired aplastic anemia was diagnosed in all patients according to International Study of Aplastic Anemia and Agranulocytosis and Camitta criteria. No therapy had been received by the patients at the time of blood sampling. The study deep-sequenced TCR repertoires of sorted CD4+ and CD8+ blood T cells from severe aplastic anemia patients and healthy subjects. In the USA, patient enrollment took place under clinicaltrials.gov protocols 00001620, 01623167, 00001397, 00071045, 00081523 and 00961064. Ficoll-Paque density gradient centrifugation was used to isolate peripheral blood mononuclear cells. Before DNA was extracted, CD4+ and CD8+ T cells were sorted using either FACS or magnetic beads. Profiling of TCR beta VDJ combinations and CDR3 sequences used genomic DNA as the template. An Illumina HiSeq 2000 was used for TCR repertoire sequencing. The original pipeline was this. TRBV/TRBJ rearrangement plots, CDR3 size and DJ length profiles, and Simpson's diversity index were used to assess repertoires. Whichever DNA sequence was most abundant in the deep sequencing data was defined as the immunodominant clone. CDR3 amino acid sequences were checked for sharing across subjects and were also compared against the VDJdb database and published repertoires. In-frame beta chains were kept once TCRdb had trimmed the public reads at Q25 with fastp and called clones with MiXCR. Entries that share a CDR3 protein sequence are merged under the most common genes and DNA. TCRdb assigned the V and J calls; the authors' analysis was not used. Across this sample there are some 160,000 distinct CDR3 sequences, with 40% to 60% seen only once. 25% to 40% of the sample rests with the top ten.

The material sequenced was sorted CD4+, CD8+, or CD8+CD57+ T cells (not recorded which) from PBMCs. The receptor's source is a human donor with aplastic anemia.

This receptor has the CDR3 CASSLGPAGGSSYNEQFF. In nucleotide form, the sequence is TGCGCCAGCAGCTTGGGTCCTGCGGGCGGGAGCTCCTACAATGAGCAGTTCTTC. The chain joins TRBV5-1 to TRBJ2-1, with 7 middle bases fitting TRBD2. CDR3 length: 18 amino acids, cysteine to phenylalanine. Here the CDR3 DNA is all that survives: 54 bases in frame from base 1. From V the trimming removes 0 bases and from J it removes 0 bases, while the gene matches leave 9 bases of the junction unaccounted for. For CDR1 and CDR2, the germline V gene lists SGHRS and YFSETQ.